These T cell receptor beta chains were read from a single sample in a study of CD8 T cells in ankylosing spondylitis. MiXCR was run by TCRdb on the 5' RACE reads, yielding one entry per CDR3 protein. This sample has 200,000 to 300,000 distinct CDR3 sequences, with approximately 30% found just once. The material sequenced was blood, either unsorted or a sorted T cell fraction (not recorded which). Receptors originate from a male donor with ankylosing spondylitis or in good health (not recorded which). CDR3s include the opening cysteine and the closing phenylalanine or tryptophan. D genes are given only for firm matches.

CDR3aa: CSASRGSFGYTF
j_gene: TRBJ1-2
v_gene: TRBV20-1
d_gene: TRBD1
len: 12

CDR3aa: CSVDGATNEKLFF
j_gene: TRBJ1-4
v_gene: TRBV29-1
d_gene: NA
len: 13

CDR3aa: CASSLAAGSNEKLFF
j_gene: TRBJ1-4
v_gene: TRBV5-1
d_gene: NA
len: 15

CDR3aa: CASRPGPTQPQHF
j_gene: TRBJ1-5
v_gene: TRBV28
d_gene: NA
len: 13

CDR3aa: CATSDFGTAGRETQYF
j_gene: TRBJ2-5
v_gene: TRBV24-1
d_gene: NA
len: 16

CDR3aa: CSVETGLAGADTQYF
j_gene: TRBJ2-3
v_gene: TRBV29-1
d_gene: TRBD2
len: 15

CDR3aa: CASSLLGLAATDTQYF
j_gene: TRBJ2-3
v_gene: TRBV5-1
d_gene: TRBD2
len: 16

CDR3aa: CASSWGDSEVETQYF
j_gene: TRBJ2-5
v_gene: TRBV7-6
d_gene: NA
len: 15

CDR3aa: CSVEVGMNTEAFF
j_gene: TRBJ1-1
v_gene: TRBV29-1
d_gene: NA
len: 13

CDR3aa: CASQLGRNNEQFF
j_gene: TRBJ2-1
v_gene: TRBV27
d_gene: NA
len: 13

CDR3aa: CASSPRQEETQYF
j_gene: TRBJ2-5
v_gene: TRBV18
d_gene: NA
len: 13

CDR3aa: CASSSMGTGTEAFF
j_gene: TRBJ1-1
v_gene: TRBV5-1
d_gene: TRBD1
len: 14

CDR3aa: CASSSGTVRFF
j_gene: TRBJ2-1
v_gene: TRBV7-9
d_gene: TRBD1
len: 11

CDR3aa: CASSLAGLGLQGTQYF
j_gene: TRBJ2-3
v_gene: TRBV5-1
d_gene: NA
len: 16

CDR3aa: CSARVGGTLAKNIQYF
j_gene: TRBJ2-4
v_gene: TRBV20-1
d_gene: NA
len: 16

CDR3aa: CASSFGRGTAEAFF
j_gene: TRBJ1-1
v_gene: TRBV27
d_gene: NA
len: 14

CDR3aa: CASRPENGNTGELFF
j_gene: TRBJ2-2
v_gene: TRBV12-3/TRBV12-4
d_gene: NA
len: 15

CDR3aa: CASSIWDRPVGEQYF
j_gene: TRBJ2-7
v_gene: TRBV19
d_gene: TRBD1
len: 15

CDR3aa: CASSLDLRGNEQFF
j_gene: TRBJ2-1
v_gene: TRBV5-1
d_gene: NA
len: 14

CDR3aa: CAISQFSSGNTIYF
j_gene: TRBJ1-3
v_gene: TRBV10-3
d_gene: NA
len: 14

CDR3aa: CATSRDRETFPYEQYF
j_gene: TRBJ2-7
v_gene: TRBV15
d_gene: NA
len: 16

CDR3aa: CASSHGSADTQYF
j_gene: TRBJ2-3
v_gene: TRBV7-3
d_gene: NA
len: 13

CDR3aa: CASSWGQGDAYEQYF
j_gene: TRBJ2-7
v_gene: TRBV12-3/TRBV12-4
d_gene: TRBD1
len: 15

CDR3aa: CASSYLVTQTQYF
j_gene: TRBJ2-5
v_gene: TRBV6-5
d_gene: NA
len: 13

CDR3aa: CASSSTGQGHEQYF
j_gene: TRBJ2-7
v_gene: TRBV6-5
d_gene: TRBD1
len: 14

CDR3aa: CASRWDGNSPLHF
j_gene: TRBJ1-6
v_gene: TRBV6-1
d_gene: NA
len: 13

CDR3aa: CASSSGLTTYEQYF
j_gene: TRBJ2-7
v_gene: TRBV5-5
d_gene: NA
len: 14

CDR3aa: CASSQPFLSGANVLTF
j_gene: TRBJ2-6
v_gene: TRBV7-8
d_gene: NA
len: 16

CDR3aa: CASSPGIPTDTQYF
j_gene: TRBJ2-3
v_gene: TRBV25-1
d_gene: NA
len: 14

CDR3aa: CSARVPGQGQETQYF
j_gene: TRBJ2-5
v_gene: TRBV20-1
d_gene: TRBD1
len: 15

CDR3aa: CATSSGGALETQYF
j_gene: TRBJ2-5
v_gene: TRBV15
d_gene: TRBD2
len: 14

CDR3aa: CASSQRHSTDTQYF
j_gene: TRBJ2-3
v_gene: TRBV4-1
d_gene: NA
len: 14

CDR3aa: CASSQGVRRLQAYNEQFF
j_gene: TRBJ2-1
v_gene: TRBV4-1
d_gene: NA
len: 18

CDR3aa: CATSTFSSGGTKDTQYF
j_gene: TRBJ2-3
v_gene: TRBV15
d_gene: TRBD2
len: 17

CDR3aa: CASSLSPTWNYEQYF
j_gene: TRBJ2-7
v_gene: TRBV12-3/TRBV12-4
d_gene: NA
len: 15

CDR3aa: CASSVAHGLGGDTQYF
j_gene: TRBJ2-3
v_gene: TRBV9
d_gene: NA
len: 16

CDR3aa: CSARGDNEQFF
j_gene: TRBJ2-1
v_gene: TRBV20-1
d_gene: NA
len: 11

CDR3aa: CASTNSWAGELFF
j_gene: TRBJ2-2
v_gene: TRBV3-1
d_gene: NA
len: 13

CDR3aa: CASSLGHSGTDTQYF
j_gene: TRBJ2-3
v_gene: TRBV5-5
d_gene: NA
len: 15

CDR3aa: CASSFSGPGKDTQYF
j_gene: TRBJ2-3
v_gene: TRBV6-5
d_gene: NA
len: 15

CDR3aa: CASSSSGQGGETQYF
j_gene: TRBJ2-5
v_gene: TRBV5-6
d_gene: TRBD1
len: 15

CDR3aa: CSAREAKGSLDQPQHF
j_gene: TRBJ1-5
v_gene: TRBV20-1
d_gene: NA
len: 16

CDR3aa: CASSLEALSGNTIYF
j_gene: TRBJ1-3
v_gene: TRBV12-3/TRBV12-4
d_gene: NA
len: 15

CDR3aa: CSVAGQGDSGANVLTF
j_gene: TRBJ2-6
v_gene: TRBV29-1
d_gene: TRBD1
len: 16

CDR3aa: CATSRTTDLGEKLFF
j_gene: TRBJ1-4
v_gene: TRBV15
d_gene: NA
len: 15

CDR3aa: CSARSDQNRGTEAFF
j_gene: TRBJ1-1
v_gene: TRBV20-1
d_gene: TRBD1
len: 15

CDR3aa: CASSILGLGGTGELFF
j_gene: TRBJ2-2
v_gene: TRBV12-3/TRBV12-4
d_gene: NA
len: 16

CDR3aa: CSVGGTGSMGTGELFF
j_gene: TRBJ2-2
v_gene: TRBV29-1
d_gene: TRBD1
len: 16

CDR3aa: CASSGARDSGGAEQFF
j_gene: TRBJ2-1
v_gene: TRBV10-2
d_gene: TRBD2
len: 16

CDR3aa: CSARLNFILNTEAFF
j_gene: TRBJ1-1
v_gene: TRBV20-1
d_gene: NA
len: 15

CDR3aa: CAISLGALYEQYF
j_gene: TRBJ2-7
v_gene: TRBV10-3
d_gene: NA
len: 13

CDR3aa: CASSFGTAGGGYTF
j_gene: TRBJ1-2
v_gene: TRBV5-6
d_gene: NA
len: 14

CDR3aa: CASSYDKEGLYGYTF
j_gene: TRBJ1-2
v_gene: TRBV6-5
d_gene: NA
len: 15